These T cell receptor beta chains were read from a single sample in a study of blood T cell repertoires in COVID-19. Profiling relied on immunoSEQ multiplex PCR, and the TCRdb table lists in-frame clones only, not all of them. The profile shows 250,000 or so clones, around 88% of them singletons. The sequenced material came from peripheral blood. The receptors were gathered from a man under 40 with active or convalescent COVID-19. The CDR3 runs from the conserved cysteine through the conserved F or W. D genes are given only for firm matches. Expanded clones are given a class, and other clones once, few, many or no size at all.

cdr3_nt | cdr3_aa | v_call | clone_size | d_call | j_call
TGCGCCAGCAGCTTGCTGGGACAGGGGGCAGTGGCAGATACGCAGTATTTT | CASSLLGQGAVADTQYF | TRBV5-1 | . | TRBD1 | TRBJ2-3
TGTGCCAGCAGTTACTCAGGACAGGGGATGGAGACCCAGTACTTC | CASSYSGQGMETQYF | TRBV6-5 | . | TRBD1 | TRBJ2-5
TGTGCCAGCAGCCAGGGACAGGGGGCCTTCTCCTACGAGCAGTACTTC | CASSQGQGAFSYEQYF | TRBV11-2 | . | TRBD1 | TRBJ2-7
TGTGCCAGCAGTACGACAGGGTTGGGACCGCGGGGCTACACCTTC | CASSTTGLGPRGYTF | TRBV6-5 | . | TRBD1 | TRBJ1-2
TGTGCCAGCAGTGGCCGGGACAGGGGCGCCACTGAAGCTTTCTTT | CASSGRDRGATEAFF | TRBV6-6 | . | TRBD1 | TRBJ1-1
TGTGCCAGCAGCTTCGGACAGGGCGGAGGCAATCAGCCCCAGCATTTT | CASSFGQGGGNQPQHF | TRBV7-9 | . | TRBD1 | TRBJ1-5
TGTGCCAGCAGCGCCACCGGGGGGGATTCACCCCTCCACTTT | CASSATGGDSPLHF | TRBV9 | . | . | TRBJ1-6
TGTGCCAGCTCCTGGACTAGCGGGGGGCCCACAGATACGCAGTATTTT | CASSWTSGGPTDTQYF | TRBV7-3 | . | TRBD2 | TRBJ2-3
TGTGCCAGCAGCTTTTCAGGTTCTCCTGAGCAGTTCTTC | CASSFSGSPEQFF | TRBV5-6 | . | . | TRBJ2-1
TGCGCCAGCAGCCAGGGACTAGCGCCGGATGAGCAGTTCTTC | CASSQGLAPDEQFF | TRBV4-1 | . | TRBD2 | TRBJ2-1
TGTGCCAGCAGCAAAGAACAGGGAATAGGAAGTTCACCCCTCCACTTT | CASSKEQGIGSSPLHF | TRBV9 | . | . | TRBJ1-6
TGTGCCAGTAGCCCGGGACAGGGGGCGGATAAGTATGGCTACACCTTC | CASSPGQGADKYGYTF | TRBV19 | . | TRBD1 | TRBJ1-2
TGTGCCATCAGTGAGGGGACAGGGGGTTTCGGTCAGCCCCAGCATTTT | CAISEGTGGFGQPQHF | TRBV10-3 | . | TRBD1 | TRBJ1-5
TGTGCCAGCAGCTTATCTGGCGGCGCCGGTGGCACTGAAGCTTTCTTT | CASSLSGGAGGTEAFF | TRBV7-6 | . | . | TRBJ1-1
TGCAGCGCTTACTCGGGGGACTACGAGCAGTACTTC | CSAYSGDYEQYF | TRBV29-1 | . | . | TRBJ2-7
TGTGCCAGTAGTATGGGACAGGGTGAGCAGTTCTTC | CASSMGQGEQFF | TRBV19 | once | TRBD1 | TRBJ2-1
TGTGCCAGCAGTGATATCGAATTGGGCAGCCGCACAGATACGCAGTATTTT | CASSDIELGSRTDTQYF | TRBV2 | . | . | TRBJ2-3
TGTGCCACCAGCAGAGATCAGGGGTACGAGCAGTACTTC | CATSRDQGYEQYF | TRBV15 | . | . | TRBJ2-7
TGTGCCAGCAGCCGGGACAGAAATAAAGCTTTCTTT | CASSRDRNKAFF | TRBV7-8 | . | TRBD1 | TRBJ1-1
TGTGCCAGCAGCTTATTCAGGGGACAAGAGACCCAGTACTTC | CASSLFRGQETQYF | TRBV11-2 | . | . | TRBJ2-5
TGTGCCAGCAGCCCGGGACTAGCGGGGGGGCCGACCACCGGGGAGCTGTTTTTT | CASSPGLAGGPTTGELFF | TRBV7-8 | once | TRBD2 | TRBJ2-2
TGTGCCAGTAGTATCGCGGTGAACACTGAAGCTTTCTTT | CASSIAVNTEAFF | TRBV19 | . | . | TRBJ1-1
TGCGCCAGCAGTGAGGGGACAGGGAATGTTTATACGCAGTATTTT | CASSEGTGNVYTQYF | TRBV10-1 | . | TRBD1 | TRBJ2-3
TGTGCCAGCAGTTACTCGGCCACAGGTGGCTATGGCTACACCTTC | CASSYSATGGYGYTF | TRBV6-6 | few | . | TRBJ1-2
TGTGCCAGCAGTTCTGCCGGAGGCAGGTACAATGAGCAGTTCTTC | CASSSAGGRYNEQFF | TRBV27 | . | . | TRBJ2-1
TGTGCCACCAGCGGGAGGGTTGGGACATTGAACACCGGGGAGCTGTTTTTT | CATSGRVGTLNTGELFF | TRBV15 | . | . | TRBJ2-2
TGCGCCAGCAGCCAAGGCGCGGGCGGGAGGAACACTGAAGCTTTCTTT | CASSQGAGGRNTEAFF | TRBV4-1 | . | . | TRBJ1-1
TGTGCCAGCACTCCCCTAAACACTGAAGCTTTCTTT | CASTPLNTEAFF | TRBV18 | . | . | TRBJ1-1
TGTGCCAGCAGCCGGGAGGGGGTGAATGAAAAACTGTTTTTT | CASSREGVNEKLFF | TRBV5-6 | . | . | TRBJ1-4
TGTGCCAGCAGCTTAGTGGGGGGGTATAATTCACCCCTCCACTTT | CASSLVGGYNSPLHF | TRBV7-8 | . | . | TRBJ1-6
TGTGCCAGTAGTCCGCGAGTGGAGCCCCAGCATTTT | CASSPRVEPQHF | TRBV19 | . | . | TRBJ1-5
TGCGCCAGCAGTGACCCGGGACTAGTAAAGCATACGCAGTATTTT | CASSDPGLVKHTQYF | TRBV10-2 | . | TRBD2 | TRBJ2-3
TGTGCCAGCAGCGGGCAGCCGAACACTGAAGCTTTCTTT | CASSGQPNTEAFF | TRBV5-5 | . | . | TRBJ1-1
TGTGCCAGCAGCTCACACACCTACGAGCAGTACTTC | CASSSHTYEQYF | TRBV7-9 | once | . | TRBJ2-7
TGTGCTAGTGGTTTGGTACAGGGTAGGACTGAAGCTTTCTTT | CASGLVQGRTEAFF | TRBV12-5 | . | . | TRBJ1-1
TGTGCCAGCAGCCAAAGTATTAGGGGACAGGGGTTCTATGGCTACACCTTC | CASSQSIRGQGFYGYTF | TRBV3-1/TRBV3-2 | . | TRBD1 | TRBJ1-2
TGTGCCAGCAGCTTAGCGCAGGGGGCCAACACCTACGAGCAGTACTTC | CASSLAQGANTYEQYF | TRBV11-2 | . | TRBD1 | TRBJ2-7
TGTGCCAGCAAGGGGATTGAAAAACTGTTTTTT | CASKGIEKLFF | TRBV5-8 | . | . | TRBJ1-4
TGTGCCAGCAGTTACTCGTTAAACAATTATGGCTACACCTTC | CASSYSLNNYGYTF | TRBV6-5 | . | . | TRBJ1-2
TGCAGCGTTGAAGGAGGTCAACTTCCCTACGAGCAGTACTTC | CSVEGGQLPYEQYF | TRBV29-1 | . | . | TRBJ2-7
TGTGCCAGCAGCGCGGGACAGGCACAAGAGACCCAGTACTTC | CASSAGQAQETQYF | TRBV5-4 | . | TRBD1 | TRBJ2-5
TGTGCCAGCAGTTACTCCGGGACATCAAATCAGCCCCAGCATTTT | CASSYSGTSNQPQHF | TRBV6-6 | . | . | TRBJ1-5
TGCGCCAGCAGCTTGGTGAGCGGGGGAACCCGGGGGACCCAGTACTTC | CASSLVSGGTRGTQYF | TRBV5-1 | . | TRBD2 | TRBJ2-5
TGCAGCGGGAGGGTTTCCGACTATGGCTACACCTTC | CSGRVSDYGYTF | TRBV29-1 | . | . | TRBJ1-2
TGTGCCAGCAGTTACGCGGGGGCTAGCTCCTACAATGAGCAGTTCTTC | CASSYAGASSYNEQFF | TRBV6-5 | . | . | TRBJ2-1
TGTGCCAGCAGTACTAGCGGGGGGAAAGAGACCCAGTACTTC | CASSTSGGKETQYF | TRBV6-5 | . | TRBD2 | TRBJ2-5